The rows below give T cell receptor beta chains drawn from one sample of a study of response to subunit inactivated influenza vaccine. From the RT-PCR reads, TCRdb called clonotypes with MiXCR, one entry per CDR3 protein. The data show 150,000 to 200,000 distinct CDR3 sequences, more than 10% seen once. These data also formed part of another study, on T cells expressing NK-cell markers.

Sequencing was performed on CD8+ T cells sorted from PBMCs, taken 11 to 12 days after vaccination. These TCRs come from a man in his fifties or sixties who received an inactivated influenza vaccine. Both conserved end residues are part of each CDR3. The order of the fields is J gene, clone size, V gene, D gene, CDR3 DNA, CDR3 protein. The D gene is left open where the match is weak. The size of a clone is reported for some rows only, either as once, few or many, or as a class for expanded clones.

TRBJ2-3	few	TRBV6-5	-	TGTGCCAGCAGTTACTCGAGTTACTTTTCGCTCACAGATACGCAGTATTTT	CASSYSSYFSLTDTQYF
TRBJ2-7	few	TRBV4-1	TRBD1	TGCGCCAGCAGCCTGGGACAGGGGGCGGGGGAGCAGTACTTC	CASSLGQGAGEQYF
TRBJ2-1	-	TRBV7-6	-	TGTGCCAGCAGCTTAGAAGGAGGGGTCCTCTACAATGAGCAGTTCTTC	CASSLEGGVLYNEQFF
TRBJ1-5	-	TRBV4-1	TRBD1	TGCGCCAGCAGCCAAGATGCAGGGGGGTATCAGCCCCAGCATTTT	CASSQDAGGYQPQHF
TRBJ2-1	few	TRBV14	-	TGTGCCAGCAGCCAAGATAGGTGGGTGCGAGGTGAGCAGTTCTTC	CASSQDRWVRGEQFF
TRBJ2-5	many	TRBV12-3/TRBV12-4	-	TGTGCCAGCAGTTTCCGGACTCAAGAGACCCAGTACTTC	CASSFRTQETQYF
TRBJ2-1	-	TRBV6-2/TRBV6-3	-	TGTGCCAGCAGTTCCCCCACCGGCAGGGGCTACAATGAGCAGTTCTTC	CASSSPTGRGYNEQFF
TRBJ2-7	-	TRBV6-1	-	TGTGCCAGCTCCGAGTCAGGGTTCTACGAGCAGTACTTC	CASSESGFYEQYF
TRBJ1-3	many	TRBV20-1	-	TGCAGTGCTATTTGGAGAGCGAACACCATATATTTT	CSAIWRANTIYF
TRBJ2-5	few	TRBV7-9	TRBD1	TGTGCCAGCAGCTTAGTGACAGGGGAAGAGACCCAGTACTTC	CASSLVTGEETQYF
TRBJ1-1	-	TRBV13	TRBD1	TGTGCCAGCAGCTACAGACAGGGGGCGGCTGAAGCTTTCTTT	CASSYRQGAAEAFF
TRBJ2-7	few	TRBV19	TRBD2	TGTGCCAGTAGTATTTCGGGGGGCGAGCAGTACTTC	CASSISGGEQYF
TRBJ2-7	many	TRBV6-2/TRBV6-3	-	TGTGCCAGCAGCTCCGACCCCTACGAGCAGTACTTC	CASSSDPYEQYF
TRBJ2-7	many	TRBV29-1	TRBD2	TGCAGCGTTGCGGGCGGGAGGGCTTCCTACGAGCAGTACTTC	CSVAGGRASYEQYF
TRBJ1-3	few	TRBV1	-	TGCACCAGCAGCCAACCTGGAAGAAACACCATATATTTT	CTSSQPGRNTIYF
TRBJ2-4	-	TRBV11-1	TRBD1	TGTGCCAGCAGCTTATGGACAGGGCCTATCAATGACATTCAGTACTTC	CASSLWTGPINDIQYF
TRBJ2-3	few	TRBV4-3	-	TGCGCCAGCAGCCAAGTAGGGCGGATTAGCACAGATACGCAGTATTTT	CASSQVGRISTDTQYF
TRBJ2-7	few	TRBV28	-	TGTGCCAGCAGTTTATGGAGCGGGACAGGCTCCTACGAGCAGTACTTC	CASSLWSGTGSYEQYF
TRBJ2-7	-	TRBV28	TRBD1	TGTGCCAGCAGTGCCCGGGACAGGGGTTACGAGCAGTACTTC	CASSARDRGYEQYF
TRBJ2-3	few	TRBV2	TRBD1	TGTGCCAGCAGTGAATTGGGACAGGGGAATCAGCACACAGATACGCAGTATTTT	CASSELGQGNQHTDTQYF
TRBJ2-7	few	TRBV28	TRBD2	TGTGCCAGCAGCGAGGTAGCGGGGTCTGAGGAGCAGTACTTC	CASSEVAGSEEQYF
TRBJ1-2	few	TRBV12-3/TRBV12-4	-	TGTGCCAGCAGTCCCCGGAAGGGTGGCGGCTACACCTTC	CASSPRKGGGYTF
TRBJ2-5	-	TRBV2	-	TGTGCCAGCAGTTTCCTAGTGGTGGGCCAGGGCCAACAAGAGACCCAGTACTTC	CASSFLVVGQGQQETQYF
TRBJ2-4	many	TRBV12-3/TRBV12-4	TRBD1	TGTGCCACCCGGACAGGCGACAACATTCAGTACTTC	CATRTGDNIQYF
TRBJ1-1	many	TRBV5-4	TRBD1	TGTGCCAGCAGCCCCGGGACAGGGAAAACTGAAGCTTTCTTT	CASSPGTGKTEAFF
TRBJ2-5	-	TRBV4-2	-	TGTGCCAGCAGCCAAGAAGTTTCCTCTCTCATGGCCCAGTACTTC	CASSQEVSSLMAQYF
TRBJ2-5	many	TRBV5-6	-	TGTGCCAGCAGCTTGGCTCAAGATGGGGAGACCCAGTACTTC	CASSLAQDGETQYF
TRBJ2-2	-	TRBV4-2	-	TGTGCCAGCAGCCAAGTGGGGGGCCCAGGTTTAAACGGGGAGCTGTTTTTT	CASSQVGGPGLNGELFF
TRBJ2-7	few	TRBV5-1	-	TGCGCCAGCAGCTTTACGCAGGGGGGAACCTACGAGCAGTACTTC	CASSFTQGGTYEQYF
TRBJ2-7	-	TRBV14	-	TGTGCCAGCAGCCAAACCGGGACAAAACACGAGCAGTACTTC	CASSQTGTKHEQYF
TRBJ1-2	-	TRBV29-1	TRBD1	TGCAGCGTTGAATCCGGGACAGAAATCTATGGCTACACCTTC	CSVESGTEIYGYTF
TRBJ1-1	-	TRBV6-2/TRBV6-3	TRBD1	TGTGCCAGCAGATACAGGGGGGGCACTGAAGCTTTCTTT	CASRYRGGTEAFF
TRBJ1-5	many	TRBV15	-	TGTGCAACCGGGCCAGGCAATCAGCCCCAGCATTTT	CATGPGNQPQHF
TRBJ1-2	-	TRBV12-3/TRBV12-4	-	TGTGCCAGCAGTCCGGTCGGCACAGCTTCATATGGCTACACCTTC	CASSPVGTASYGYTF
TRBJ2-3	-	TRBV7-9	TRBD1	TGTGCCAGCAGCCCTTTGGACAGGGGGGCAGATACGCAGTATTTT	CASSPLDRGADTQYF
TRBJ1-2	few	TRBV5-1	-	TGCGCCAGCAGCGCGGCCGGGACTGGCTACACCTTC	CASSAAGTGYTF
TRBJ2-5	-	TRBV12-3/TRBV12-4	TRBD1	TGTGCCAGCAGTCCACGGACAGGGGACCATCCTCAGGGAGAGACCCAGTACTTC	CASSPRTGDHPQGETQYF
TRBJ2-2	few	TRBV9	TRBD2	TGTGCCAGCCTCCCGGGACTAAACACCGGGGAGCTGTTTTTT	CASLPGLNTGELFF
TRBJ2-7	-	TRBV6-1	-	TGTGCCAGCAGTTGGAGCGCTAGCTCCTACGAGCAGTACTTC	CASSWSASSYEQYF
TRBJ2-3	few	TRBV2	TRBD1	TGTGCCAGCAGTGAAGGGACAGGGGTAGGAGATACGCAGTATTTT	CASSEGTGVGDTQYF
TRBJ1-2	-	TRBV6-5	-	TGTGCCAGCAGTTACGATCGTGATAACTATGGCTACACCTTC	CASSYDRDNYGYTF
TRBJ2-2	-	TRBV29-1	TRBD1	TGCAGCGTTGACAGGGGGCTGGGCGGGGAGCTGTTTTTT	CSVDRGLGGELFF